The 4 T cell receptor beta chains presented below share a single source sample, sequenced in a study of shared clonotypes between healthy human individuals (dated by TCRdb to the early 2020s). Library generation was performed with the immunoSEQ multiplex PCR assay. TCRdb re-hosts the immuneACCESS table, in-frame sequences only. Its copies lack some clones; in the studies checked, an unresolved V gene accounts for under half of them, and the cause for the rest is not known. In all, the sample holds over 2 million clones, and less than 95% of those were seen once. The biggest ten clones account for 0.37% of the sample. Source material: naive CD4+ T cells from PBMCs. Explained via the paper, the cell subset or site label denotes: CD45RA+ positively selected. The source is a man in his late teens or twenties in good health. Some clones in this sample may be carry-over from other donors' samples.

This chain joins TRBV7-6 and TRBJ2-2, with D possibly matching TRBD2 (6 bases). The germline V and J ends were trimmed by 7 bases and 4 bases, with 19 bases remaining between them. Per the germline V gene, CDR1 is SGHVS and CDR2 is FNYEAQ. The CDR3 sequence is 16 residues long. In nucleotides, the CDR3 is TGTGCCAGCACCTCTAGCCCACTAGCAGTCACCGGGGAGCTGTTTTTT. It specifies CASTSSPLAVTGELFF.

The genes are TRBV29-1 and TRBJ2-1; D is ambiguous. Per germline, CDR1 SQVTM and CDR2 ANQGSEA. Between the trimmed V and J ends, which lost 4 bases and 1 base, there was a span of 5 bases. There are 12 residues in the CDR3. The CDR3 sequence: CSVGASYNEQFF. CDR3 DNA: TGCAGCGTTGGGGCTTCCTACAATGAGCAGTTCTTC.

This chain joins TRBV28 and TRBJ2-1; TRBD1 matches at 9 bases. Germline V gives CDR1 MDHEN, CDR2 SYDVKM. CDR3 length equals 16 residues. The V segment lost 4 bases and the J segment 4 bases; nucleotides outside the gene matches: 8. The CDR3 nucleotides are TGTGCCAGCAGTTCACAGGGGGCGAAGGTGTACAATGAGCAGTTCTTC. As protein: CASSSQGAKVYNEQFF. Filled out from reference TRBV28 and TRBJ2-1, the complete variable domain reads DVKVTQSSRYLVKRTGEKVFLECVQDMDHENMFWYRQDPGLGLRLIYFSYDVKMKEKGDIPEGYSVSREKKERFSLILESASTNQTSMYLCASSSQGAKVYNEQFFGPGTRLTVL.

The chain couples TRBV2 to TRBJ2-5; TRBD1 agrees at 8 bases. This CDR3 comprises 14 residues. Trimming took 8 bases from V and 4 from J; bases not matched to a gene: 9. Germline-derived CDR1 and CDR2 are SNHLY and FYNNEI. The CDR3 region has the DNA TGTGCCAGCCGAAGACAGGGGCCTCCAGAGACCCAGTACTTC. Protein product: CASRRQGPPETQYF.